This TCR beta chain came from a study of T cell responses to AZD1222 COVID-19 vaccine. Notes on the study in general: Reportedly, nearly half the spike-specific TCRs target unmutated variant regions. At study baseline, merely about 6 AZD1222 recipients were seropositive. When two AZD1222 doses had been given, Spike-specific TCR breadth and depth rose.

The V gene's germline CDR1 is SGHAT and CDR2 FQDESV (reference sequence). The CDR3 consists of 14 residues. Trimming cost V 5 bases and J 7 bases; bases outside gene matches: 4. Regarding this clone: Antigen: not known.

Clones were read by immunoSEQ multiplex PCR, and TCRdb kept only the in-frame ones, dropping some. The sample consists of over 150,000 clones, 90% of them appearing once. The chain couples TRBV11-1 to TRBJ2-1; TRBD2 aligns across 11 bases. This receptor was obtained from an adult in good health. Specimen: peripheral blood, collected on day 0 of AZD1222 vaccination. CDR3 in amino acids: CASSRRTSGNEQFF. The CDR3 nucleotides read TGTGCCAGCAGCCGTAGGACTAGCGGGAATGAGCAGTTCTTC.